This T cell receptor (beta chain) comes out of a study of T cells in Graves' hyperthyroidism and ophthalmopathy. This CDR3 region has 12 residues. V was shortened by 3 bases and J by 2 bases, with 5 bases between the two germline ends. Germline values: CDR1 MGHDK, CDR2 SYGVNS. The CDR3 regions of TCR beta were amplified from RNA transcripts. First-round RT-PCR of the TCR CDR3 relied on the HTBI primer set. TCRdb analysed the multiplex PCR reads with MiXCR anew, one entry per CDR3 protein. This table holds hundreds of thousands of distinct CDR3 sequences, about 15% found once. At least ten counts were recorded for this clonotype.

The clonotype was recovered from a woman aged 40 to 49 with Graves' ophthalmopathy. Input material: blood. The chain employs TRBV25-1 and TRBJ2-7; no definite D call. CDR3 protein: CASSDYPYEQYF. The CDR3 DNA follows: TGTGCCAGCAGTGACTACCCCTACGAGCAGTACTTC.